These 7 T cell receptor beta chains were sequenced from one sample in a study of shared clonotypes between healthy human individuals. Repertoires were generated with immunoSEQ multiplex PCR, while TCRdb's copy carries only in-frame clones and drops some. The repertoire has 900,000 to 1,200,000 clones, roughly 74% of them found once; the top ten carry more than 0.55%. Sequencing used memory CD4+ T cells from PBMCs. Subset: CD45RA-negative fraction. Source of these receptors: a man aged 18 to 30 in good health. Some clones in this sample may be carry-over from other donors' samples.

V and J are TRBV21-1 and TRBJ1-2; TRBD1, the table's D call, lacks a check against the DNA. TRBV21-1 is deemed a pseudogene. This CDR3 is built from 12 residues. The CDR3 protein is CASSKGRTAWCF. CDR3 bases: TGTGCCAGCAGCAAAGGGCGGACAGCCTGGTGTTTC.

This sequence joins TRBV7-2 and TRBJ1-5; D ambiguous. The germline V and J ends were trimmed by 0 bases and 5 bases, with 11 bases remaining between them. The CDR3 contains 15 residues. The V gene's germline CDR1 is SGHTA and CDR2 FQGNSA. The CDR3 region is CASSLAEPQDQPQHF. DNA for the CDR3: TGTGCCAGCAGCTTAGCGGAGCCTCAGGATCAGCCCCAGCATTTT.

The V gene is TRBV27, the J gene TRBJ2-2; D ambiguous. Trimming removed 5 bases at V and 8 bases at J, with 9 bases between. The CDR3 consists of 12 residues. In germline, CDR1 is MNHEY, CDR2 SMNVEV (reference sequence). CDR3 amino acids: CASSTSSGELFF. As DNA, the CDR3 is TGTGCCAGCAGTACATCTTCTGGGGAGCTGTTTTTT.

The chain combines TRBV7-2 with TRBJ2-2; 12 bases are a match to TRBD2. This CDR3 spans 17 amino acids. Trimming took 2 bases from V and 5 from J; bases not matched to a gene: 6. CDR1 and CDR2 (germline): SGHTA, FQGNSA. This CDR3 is CASSLPTSGSTTGELFF. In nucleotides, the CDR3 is TGTGCCAGCAGCTTACCGACTAGCGGGAGTACAACCGGGGAGCTGTTTTTT. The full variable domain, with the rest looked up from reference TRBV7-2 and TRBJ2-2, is GAGVSQSPSNKVTEKGKDVELRCDPISGHTALYWYRQSLGQGLEFLIYFQGNSAPDKSGLPSDRFSAERTGGSVSTLTIQRTQQEDSAVYLCASSLPTSGSTTGELFFGEGSRLTVL.

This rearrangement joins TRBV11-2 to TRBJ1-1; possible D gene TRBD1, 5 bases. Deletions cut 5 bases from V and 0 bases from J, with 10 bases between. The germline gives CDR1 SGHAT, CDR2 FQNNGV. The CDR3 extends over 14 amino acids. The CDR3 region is CASSGQRVNTEAFF. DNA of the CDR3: TGTGCCAGCAGCGGACAAAGAGTGAACACTGAAGCTTTCTTT.

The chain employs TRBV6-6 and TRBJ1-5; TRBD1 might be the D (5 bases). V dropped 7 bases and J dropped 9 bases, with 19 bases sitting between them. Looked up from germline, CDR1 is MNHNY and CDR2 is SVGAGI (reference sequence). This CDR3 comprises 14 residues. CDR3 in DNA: TGTGCCAGCACCCATGAAGGGGCCCAGCGGCCCCAGCATTTT. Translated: CASTHEGAQRPQHF.

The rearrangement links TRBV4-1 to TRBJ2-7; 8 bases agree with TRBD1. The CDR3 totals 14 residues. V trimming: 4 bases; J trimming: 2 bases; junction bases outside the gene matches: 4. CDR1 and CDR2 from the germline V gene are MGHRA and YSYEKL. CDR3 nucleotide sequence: TGCGCCAGCAGCCGGGGGACAGGACCCTACGAGCAGTACTTC. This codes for CASSRGTGPYEQYF.